A selection of T cell receptor beta chains follows, all from one sample in a study of cytomegalovirus exposure and HLA in healthy donors. Here immunoSEQ multiplex PCR was the method, and the copy in TCRdb shows in-frame clones only, minus some. The profile shows some 200,000 clones, 60% to 80% of them singletons. Input material: PBMCs. Source of these receptors: a man aged 18 to 30 in good health and CMV-seronegative. Each CDR3 is given with its conserved first and last residue. The D gene is left open where the match is weak. Only some rows state a clone size, as once, few, many or a class for expanded clones.

v_gene	d_gene	j_gene	abundance	CDR3aa	CDR3nt
TRBV11-2	.	TRBJ1-2	once	CASSGPQTNYGYTF	TGTGCCAGCAGCGGTCCACAAACTAACTATGGCTACACCTTC
TRBV6-6	.	TRBJ1-6	.	CASKEGVNNSPLHF	TGTGCCAGCAAAGAGGGGGTCAATAATTCACCCCTCCACTTT
TRBV30	.	TRBJ2-5	.	CASTWEETQYF	TGTGCCTCAACGTGGGAGGAGACCCAGTACTTC
TRBV15	.	TRBJ1-1	.	CATSRDRASNTEAFF	TGTGCCACCAGCAGAGACAGGGCCTCGAACACTGAAGCTTTCTTT
TRBV7-9	TRBD1	TRBJ1-4	many	CASSRGQENEKLFF	TGTGCCAGCAGCCGGGGACAGGAGAATGAAAAACTGTTTTTT
TRBV6-5	TRBD2	TRBJ2-1	.	CASRPKTSGRNEQFF	TGTGCCAGCAGACCCAAGACTAGCGGGAGGAATGAGCAGTTCTTC
TRBV29-1	.	TRBJ1-5	.	CSVTSGSDQPQHF	TGCAGCGTTACCTCAGGGTCGGATCAGCCCCAGCATTTT
TRBV25-1	.	TRBJ1-2	.	CASSDGYGYTF	TGTGCCAGCAGCGACGGGTATGGCTACACCTTC
TRBV5-6	.	TRBJ1-6	few	CASSSGVEPSLSPLHF	TGTGCCAGCAGCTCAGGGGTCGAGCCGTCCCTTTCACCCCTCCACTTT
TRBV21-1	.	TRBJ2-7	.	CASSKAEASGDKLNSYEQYF	TGTGCCAGCAGCAAAGCGGAGGCTAGCGGGGATAAGCTGAACTCCTACGAGCAGTACTTC
TRBV7-7	.	TRBJ2-5	.	CASSSEETQYF	TGTGCTAGCAGCTCCGAGGAGACCCAGTACTTC
TRBV4-3	.	TRBJ1-5	.	CASSQDRGYQPQHF	TGCGCCAGCAGCCAAGACAGGGGCTACCAGCCCCAGCATTTT
TRBV6-1	TRBD2	TRBJ2-5	few	CASSEALGRAQYF	TGTGCCAGCAGTGAAGCGCTCGGGAGGGCCCAGTACTTC
TRBV19	TRBD1	TRBJ1-5	.	CASSGQGGFNQPQHF	TGTGCCAGTAGTGGACAGGGAGGATTCAATCAGCCCCAGCATTTT
TRBV6-5	TRBD1	TRBJ1-5	once	CASSYKGQGGNQPQHF	TGTGCCAGCAGTTACAAGGGACAGGGTGGCAATCAGCCCCAGCATTTT
TRBV19	TRBD1	TRBJ1-2	.	CASGQGGGYTF	TGTGCCAGTGGACAGGGTGGAGGCTACACCTTC
TRBV10-3	.	TRBJ2-7	once	CAIGAESTYEQYF	TGTGCCATCGGGGCAGAGTCAACCTACGAGCAGTACTTC
TRBV4-2	TRBD2	TRBJ2-1	.	CASSQDGTSGNNEQFF	TGTGCCAGCAGCCAAGACGGGACTAGCGGAAACAATGAGCAGTTCTTC
TRBV30	.	TRBJ2-7	.	CAWTTGTYEQYF	TGTGCCTGGACCACAGGAACCTACGAGCAGTACTTC
TRBV4-3	.	TRBJ2-3	few	CASSQVWQPGGFTDTQYF	TGCGCCAGCAGCCAAGTTTGGCAACCGGGCGGGTTCACAGATACGCAGTATTTT
TRBV4-2	TRBD1	TRBJ1-4	.	CASSRGQGEFNEKLFF	TGTGCCAGCAGCCGCGGACAGGGGGAGTTTAATGAAAAACTGTTTTTT
TRBV10-2	.	TRBJ2-7	.	CASIGAWEAYEQYF	TGCGCCAGCATTGGGGCCTGGGAGGCCTACGAGCAGTACTTC
TRBV5-1	.	TRBJ1-6	.	CASSLVQGSSYNSPLHF	TGCGCCAGCAGCTTGGTTCAGGGGAGCTCCTATAATTCACCCCTCCACTTT
TRBV9	.	TRBJ2-3	.	CASSPPGDPTDTQYF	TGTGCCAGCAGCCCCCCGGGGGATCCCACAGATACGCAGTATTTT
TRBV5-6	.	TRBJ2-5	.	CASSSLVTAESEETQYF	TGTGCCAGCAGCTCACTCGTGACCGCGGAAAGCGAAGAGACCCAGTACTTC
TRBV27	.	TRBJ1-1	once	CASSSTRGGKGDTEAFF	TGTGCCAGCAGTTCCACAAGGGGGGGCAAAGGGGACACTGAAGCTTTCTTT
TRBV5-1	.	TRBJ1-2	.	CASSLARGYGYTF	TGCGCCAGCAGCTTGGCCCGGGGCTATGGCTACACCTTC
TRBV6-5	.	TRBJ1-1	.	CASSPQGTEAFF	TGTGCCAGCAGTCCTCAGGGCACTGAAGCTTTCTTT
TRBV19	TRBD1	TRBJ1-6	.	CASSANTRQGGNSPLHF	TGTGCCAGTAGCGCAAACACCCGACAGGGGGGCAATTCACCCCTCCACTTT
TRBV7-2	.	TRBJ2-7	.	CASSLNSMYEQYF	TGTGCCAGCAGCTTAAACTCCATGTACGAGCAGTACTTC
TRBV13	.	TRBJ2-3	.	CASSFSGDTDTQYF	TGTGCCAGCAGCTTTTCGGGGGACACAGATACGCAGTATTTT
TRBV9	.	TRBJ2-5	.	CASSPQVGGLQETQYF	TGTGCCAGCAGCCCGCAGGTCGGGGGGCTACAAGAGACCCAGTACTTC
TRBV7-9	TRBD2	TRBJ2-3	few	CASSLQLAGDTQYF	TGTGCCAGCAGCTTACAACTAGCGGGAGATACGCAGTATTTT
TRBV28	TRBD1	TRBJ1-4	.	CASTEDRRREKLFF	TGTGCCAGCACCGAGGACAGGCGTAGGGAAAAACTGTTTTTT
TRBV5-1	TRBD2	TRBJ2-1	.	CASSLGILAGAYNEQFF	TGCGCCAGCAGCTTGGGGATCCTAGCGGGAGCCTACAATGAGCAGTTCTTC
TRBV7-8	TRBD1	TRBJ2-5	.	CASSLPTGVQETQYF	TGTGCCAGCAGCTTACCCACAGGGGTCCAAGAGACCCAGTACTTC
TRBV18	TRBD2	TRBJ2-3	.	CASSPPGLRTDTQYF	TGTGCCAGCTCACCCCCGGGACTACGCACAGATACGCAGTATTTT
TRBV6-5	.	TRBJ2-3	.	CASSYSAGNTDTQYF	TGTGCCAGCAGTTACTCGGCAGGGAACACAGATACGCAGTATTTT
TRBV18	TRBD1	TRBJ2-2	.	CASSPRGQGANTGELFF	TGTGCCAGCTCACCACGCGGACAGGGTGCGAACACCGGGGAGCTGTTTTTT
TRBV11-3	.	TRBJ2-3	.	CASSPGARGDTQYF	TGTGCCAGCAGCCCAGGGGCTCGAGGGGATACGCAGTATTTT
TRBV15	TRBD1	TRBJ2-2	.	CATRKGAVDTGELFF	TGTGCCACCAGAAAGGGGGCAGTGGACACCGGGGAGCTGTTTTTT
TRBV18	.	TRBJ2-1	.	CASSPRGNAGHNEQFF	TGTGCCAGCTCACCACGAGGGAATGCGGGGCACAATGAGCAGTTCTTC
TRBV6-1	.	TRBJ1-1	.	CASTEGHMNTEAFF	TGTGCCAGCACCGAGGGACACATGAACACTGAAGCTTTCTTT